Presented here are 10 T cell receptor beta chains from one specimen sequenced in a study of T cell responses to AZD1222 COVID-19 vaccine. Here immunoSEQ multiplex PCR was the method, and the copy in TCRdb shows in-frame clones only, minus some. The sample has around 75,000 clones; more than 70% are singletons. Sequencing used peripheral blood, obtained 28 days after the second dose of the MenACWY control vaccine. The receptors stem from an adult who received the MenACWY meningococcal vaccine as a control.

The CDR3 DNA reads TGCGCCAGCAGCCAAACTAACAGGAACACTGAAGCTTTCTTT. Translating it yields CASSQTNRNTEAFF. The chain carries TRBV4-3 and TRBJ1-1; D is uncertain. Germline-derived CDR1 and CDR2 are LGHNA and YSLEER. Deletions cut 2 bases from V and 1 base from J, with 8 bases between. This CDR3 contains 14 residues.

The CDR3 coding sequence is TGTGCCAGCAGTTTATTGGGACAGGGGTACACCGGGGAGCTGTTTTTT. Translation gives CASSLLGQGYTGELFF. V gene TRBV28 combines with J gene TRBJ2-2; 10 nucleotides agree with TRBD1. J gave up 3 bases and V 1 base, and 2 bases lay outside the gene matches. This CDR3 has 16 amino acids. CDR1 and CDR2 from the germline V gene are MDHEN and SYDVKM.

This chain links TRBV5-1 with TRBJ1-5; possible D gene TRBD1, 6 bases. The CDR3 contains 14 residues. Germline CDR1 is SGHRS and CDR2 is YFSETQ. The V end lost 1 base, the J end lost 7 bases, and 12 bases lay between the germline ends. The CDR3 DNA reads as TGCGCCAGCAGCTTGCTACAGGGAGAACAGCCCCAGCATTTT. Translating gives CASSLLQGEQPQHF. Based on the CDR3 plus reference TRBV5-1 and TRBJ1-5, the full variable domain is KAGVTQTPRYLIKTRGQQVTLSCSPISGHRSVSWYQQTPGQGLQFLFEYFSETQRNKGNFPGRFSGRQFSNSRSEMNVSTLELGDSALYLCASSLLQGEQPQHFGDGTRLSIL.

The chain combines TRBV30 with TRBJ1-2; 7 bases fit TRBD1. This CDR3 is 14 amino acids long. CDR1 and CDR2 (germline): GTSNPN, SVGIG (reference sequence). Trimming at V came to 2 bases and at J to 3 bases, leaving 6 bases not matched to a gene. The CDR3 sequence: CAWSHGQADYGYTF. CDR3 bases: TGTGCCTGGAGTCATGGACAGGCAGACTATGGCTACACCTTC.

This chain uses TRBV4-2 with TRBJ1-2; a possible D gene is TRBD1 (5 bases). The germline CDR1 and CDR2 sequences are LGHNA and YNFKEQ. V was trimmed by 0 bases and J by 4 bases, leaving 12 bases between them. The CDR3 spans 15 residues. CDR3 coding DNA: TGTGCCAGCAGCCAAGATGGGGGAACCTCCTATGGCTACACCTTC. This translates into CASSQDGGTSYGYTF.

The chain carries TRBV2 and TRBJ2-1; TRBD2 aligns across 7 bases. The ends lost 6 bases at V and 6 bases at J; junction bases unmatched: 11. The length of the CDR3 is 15 residues. The germline gives CDR1 SNHLY, CDR2 FYNNEI. The CDR3 DNA follows: TGTGCCAGCAGGGGTGGACTAGTGTTTGTCAATGAGCAGTTCTTC. Amino acids: CASRGGLVFVNEQFF.

CDR3 residues: CASSDKGDTEAFF. CDR3 nucleotides: TGTGCCAGCAGTGACAAGGGGGACACTGAAGCTTTCTTT. The chain carries TRBV6-4 and TRBJ1-1; weak D call: TRBD1 (6 bases). The germline V and J ends were trimmed by 2 bases and 3 bases, with 7 bases remaining between them. Per germline, CDR1 MRHNA and CDR2 SNTAGT. This CDR3 comprises 13 residues.

Only a few counts were recorded for this clone. The chain joins TRBV9 to TRBJ1-2, with D unclear. CDR3 length: 14 amino acids. Trimming cost V 0 bases and J 4 bases, with 10 bases left between them. Germline V CDR1 and CDR2: SGDLS, YYNGEE. The CDR3 loop reads CASSVAEQIYGYTF. CDR3 sequence (DNA): TGTGCCAGCAGCGTAGCTGAACAGATCTATGGCTACACCTTC.

The chain is built from TRBV4-1 and TRBJ1-2, with D possibly being TRBD1 (5 bases). Germline V gene sequence: CDR1 MGHRA, CDR2 YSYEKL. Trimming left V 4 bases short and J 1 base short, with 10 bases between. The CDR3 consists of 14 residues. The CDR3 region has the DNA TGCGCCAGCAGCCTTGGGACGGATAACTATGGCTACACCTTC. Translation gives CASSLGTDNYGYTF.

The genes are TRBV19 and TRBJ1-5; TRBD1 is a possible D gene (6 bases). This CDR3 has 18 amino acids. Germline V gene sequence: CDR1 LNHDA, CDR2 SQIVND (reference sequence). Trimming took 4 bases from V and 4 from J, leaving 23 bases between them. CDR3 bases: TGTGCCAGTAGTAGTATTTTACAGGGTGGAGGGCAAAATCAGCCCCAGCATTTT. This sequence encodes CASSSILQGGGQNQPQHF.